Listed below are T cell receptor beta chains from one sample, sequenced in a study of cytomegalovirus exposure and HLA in healthy donors. Sequencing used immunoSEQ multiplex PCR; TCRdb keeps in-frame clones, though not all of them. The sample consists of 130,000 to 150,000 clones, about four fifths of them appearing once. Material for sequencing was PBMCs. These receptors were taken from a woman younger than 35 in good health and CMV-seropositive. Each CDR3 is given with its conserved first and last residue. Each record gives: J gene, V gene, D gene, clone size, CDR3 protein, CDR3 DNA. D genes are given only for firm matches. Size values are once, few and many counts, or a class for expanded clones, and some rows have none.

j_gene: TRBJ1-5
v_gene: TRBV19
d_gene: TRBD1
abundance: NA
CDR3aa: CASRRTGGHQPQHF
CDR3nt: TGTGCCAGTCGCAGGACAGGAGGCCATCAGCCCCAGCATTTT

j_gene: TRBJ1-6
v_gene: TRBV28
d_gene: NA
abundance: few
CDR3aa: CASTLGGSPNSPLHF
CDR3nt: TGTGCCAGCACCCTAGGAGGGTCCCCTAATTCACCCCTCCACTTT

j_gene: TRBJ2-5
v_gene: TRBV9
d_gene: NA
abundance: NA
CDR3aa: CASSNDLGGTQYF
CDR3nt: TGTGCCAGCAGCAATGACCTTGGCGGTACCCAGTACTTC

j_gene: TRBJ1-1
v_gene: TRBV6-6
d_gene: TRBD1
abundance: few
CDR3aa: CASSYSGQGDEAFF
CDR3nt: TGTGCCAGCAGTTACTCGGGACAGGGTGATGAAGCTTTCTTT

j_gene: TRBJ2-3
v_gene: TRBV12-5
d_gene: TRBD2
abundance: once
CDR3aa: CASGLPAWTSGGTRFTDTQYF
CDR3nt: TGTGCTAGTGGTTTGCCCGCCTGGACTAGCGGGGGTACCCGTTTCACAGATACGCAGTATTTT

j_gene: TRBJ1-2
v_gene: TRBV6-5
d_gene: NA
abundance: NA
CDR3aa: CAVFGASRTNYGYTF
CDR3nt: TGTGCTGTCTTTGGGGCCTCACGGACGAACTATGGCTACACCTTC

j_gene: TRBJ2-1
v_gene: TRBV11-3
d_gene: TRBD2
abundance: NA
CDR3aa: CASSYKSSGGAEQFF
CDR3nt: TGTGCCAGCAGCTATAAGTCTAGCGGGGGGGCTGAGCAGTTCTTC

j_gene: TRBJ1-1
v_gene: TRBV5-1
d_gene: NA
abundance: NA
CDR3aa: CASSLIPGNEAFF
CDR3nt: TGCGCCAGCAGCTTGATCCCAGGAAACGAAGCTTTCTTT

j_gene: TRBJ1-2
v_gene: TRBV30
d_gene: TRBD1
abundance: NA
CDR3aa: CAWLYRDRVGGYTF
CDR3nt: TGTGCCTGGCTTTACCGGGACAGGGTGGGTGGCTACACCTTC

j_gene: TRBJ2-2
v_gene: TRBV6-1
d_gene: TRBD2
abundance: NA
CDR3aa: CASSELGRAGELFF
CDR3nt: TGTGCCAGCAGTGAACTTGGGAGGGCCGGGGAGCTGTTTTTT

j_gene: TRBJ2-3
v_gene: TRBV29-1
d_gene: TRBD1
abundance: NA
CDR3aa: CSVEQGFSTDTQYF
CDR3nt: TGCAGCGTAGAACAGGGGTTCTCCACAGATACGCAGTATTTT

j_gene: TRBJ1-2
v_gene: TRBV5-4
d_gene: TRBD1
abundance: NA
CDR3aa: CASTLTGGYGYTF
CDR3nt: TGTGCCAGCACTTTAACAGGGGGCTATGGCTACACCTTC

j_gene: TRBJ2-4
v_gene: TRBV19
d_gene: TRBD1
abundance: NA
CDR3aa: CASSGNRGNIQYF
CDR3nt: TGTGCCAGTAGTGGGAACAGGGGAAACATTCAGTACTTC

j_gene: TRBJ1-3
v_gene: TRBV2
d_gene: NA
abundance: NA
CDR3aa: CACTGTGNTIYF
CDR3nt: TGTGCCTGCACAGGGACTGGAAACACCATATATTTT

j_gene: TRBJ2-5
v_gene: TRBV7-6
d_gene: TRBD2
abundance: NA
CDR3aa: CASSSLASGGYQETQYF
CDR3nt: TGTGCCAGCAGCTCCCTAGCTAGCGGGGGGTACCAAGAGACCCAGTACTTC

j_gene: TRBJ1-2
v_gene: TRBV4-1
d_gene: TRBD1
abundance: NA
CDR3aa: CASSQPTTGGNYGYTF
CDR3nt: TGCGCCAGCAGCCAACCCACGACAGGGGGCAACTATGGCTACACCTTC

j_gene: TRBJ2-5
v_gene: TRBV7-9
d_gene: NA
abundance: NA
CDR3aa: CASSDPIEGAETQYF
CDR3nt: TGTGCCAGCAGCGACCCCATTGAAGGGGCAGAGACCCAGTACTTC

j_gene: TRBJ2-7
v_gene: TRBV19
d_gene: TRBD2
abundance: NA
CDR3aa: CASSREGAYEQYF
CDR3nt: TGTGCCAGTAGCCGGGAGGGGGCCTACGAGCAGTACTTC

j_gene: TRBJ2-3
v_gene: TRBV5-4
d_gene: TRBD1
abundance: NA
CDR3aa: CASSSAGRQGRNTDTQYF
CDR3nt: TGTGCCAGCAGCTCGGCCGGTAGACAGGGAAGGAACACAGATACGCAGTATTTT

j_gene: TRBJ2-7
v_gene: TRBV20-1
d_gene: NA
abundance: few
CDR3aa: CSARSGYEQYF
CDR3nt: TGCAGTGCTAGATCGGGGTACGAGCAGTACTTC

j_gene: TRBJ2-1
v_gene: TRBV6-1
d_gene: TRBD2
abundance: NA
CDR3aa: CASSEELAGSNEQFF
CDR3nt: TGTGCCAGCAGTGAAGAACTAGCGGGGAGCAATGAGCAGTTCTTC

j_gene: TRBJ2-5
v_gene: TRBV28
d_gene: TRBD1
abundance: NA
CDR3aa: CASSFSQGMETQYF
CDR3nt: TGTGCCAGCAGTTTTTCACAGGGGATGGAGACCCAGTACTTC

j_gene: TRBJ1-5
v_gene: TRBV11-2
d_gene: TRBD1
abundance: NA
CDR3aa: CASSLGDRVLTQPQHF
CDR3nt: TGTGCCAGCAGCTTAGGGGACAGGGTGTTGACTCAGCCCCAGCATTTT

j_gene: TRBJ1-1
v_gene: TRBV19
d_gene: NA
abundance: NA
CDR3aa: CASSGVGGNTEAFF
CDR3nt: TGTGCCAGCTCAGGGGTTGGGGGAAACACTGAAGCTTTCTTT

j_gene: TRBJ2-7
v_gene: TRBV6-5
d_gene: TRBD2
abundance: NA
CDR3aa: CASSYSGGTTYEQYF
CDR3nt: TGTGCCAGCAGTTACAGCGGGGGGACGACCTACGAGCAGTACTTC

j_gene: TRBJ1-3
v_gene: TRBV2
d_gene: TRBD1
abundance: NA
CDR3aa: CASTLTGDGNTIYF
CDR3nt: TGTGCCAGCACCTTGACAGGGGACGGAAACACCATATATTTT

j_gene: TRBJ2-7
v_gene: TRBV7-6
d_gene: NA
abundance: few
CDR3aa: CASSSRSPGLYEQYF
CDR3nt: TGTGCCAGCAGCTCGCGGAGCCCCGGCCTCTACGAGCAGTACTTC

j_gene: TRBJ1-1
v_gene: TRBV6-1
d_gene: NA
abundance: NA
CDR3aa: CASSEMAGGMANTEAFF
CDR3nt: TGTGCCAGCAGTGAAATGGCAGGAGGTATGGCGAACACTGAAGCTTTCTTT

j_gene: TRBJ1-1
v_gene: TRBV27
d_gene: NA
abundance: NA
CDR3aa: CASSSGENTEAFF
CDR3nt: TGTGCCAGCAGTTCGGGGGAGAACACTGAAGCTTTCTTT

j_gene: TRBJ1-5
v_gene: TRBV19
d_gene: NA
abundance: NA
CDR3aa: CASGDGGVFQPQHF
CDR3nt: TGTGCCAGTGGGGACGGGGGGGTATTTCAGCCCCAGCATTTT

j_gene: TRBJ2-5
v_gene: TRBV28
d_gene: TRBD2
abundance: few
CDR3aa: CASGFGGDRPWETQYF
CDR3nt: TGTGCCAGCGGCTTTGGGGGGGATCGTCCGTGGGAGACCCAGTACTTC

j_gene: TRBJ2-7
v_gene: TRBV11-2
d_gene: TRBD1
abundance: NA
CDR3aa: CASSYPGQAYEQYF
CDR3nt: TGTGCCAGCAGCTACCCAGGACAGGCCTACGAGCAGTACTTC

j_gene: TRBJ1-1
v_gene: TRBV28
d_gene: NA
abundance: NA
CDR3aa: CASRYGISPEAFF
CDR3nt: TGTGCCAGCAGGTACGGGATTTCCCCTGAAGCTTTCTTT

j_gene: TRBJ2-3
v_gene: TRBV10-2
d_gene: TRBD2
abundance: NA
CDR3aa: CASSESTSGTTDTQYF
CDR3nt: TGCGCCAGCAGTGAGTCGACTAGCGGTACCACAGATACGCAGTATTTT

j_gene: TRBJ2-7
v_gene: TRBV7-2
d_gene: NA
abundance: NA
CDR3aa: CASSLALLSYEQYF
CDR3nt: TGTGCCAGCAGCTTAGCACTTTTATCCTACGAGCAGTACTTC

j_gene: TRBJ2-1
v_gene: TRBV15
d_gene: NA
abundance: NA
CDR3aa: CATSRQGSYNEQFF
CDR3nt: TGTGCCACCAGCAGACAGGGGAGTTACAATGAGCAGTTCTTC